The 14 T cell receptor beta chains below all came from one sample that was sequenced in a study of blood T cell repertoires in COVID-19 (dated by TCRdb to the early 2020s). The method was the immunoSEQ multiplex PCR assay. The source is immuneACCESS, and TCRdb retained only in-frame sequences with V and J called. Part of the clones is not carried over; for the studies checked, unresolved V genes explain less than half of this, and the remainder is unexplained. In all, the sample holds tens of thousands of clones, and approximately 85% of those were seen once. In total, the top ten clones hold roughly 30% of the sample. Sequences were obtained from peripheral blood. All receptors derive from a man aged 45-60 years with acute or convalescent COVID-19.

The chain has TRBV18 and TRBJ1-1; D not certain. In germline, CDR1 is KGHSH, CDR2 LQKENI. The CDR3 consists of 14 residues. V was shortened by 3 bases and J by 0 bases, with 8 bases between the two germline ends. CDR3 nucleotides: TGTGCCAGCTCACCTATTCCCTTGAACACTGAAGCTTTCTTT. This gives the protein CASSPIPLNTEAFF.

To note about this clone: The sample contains more than one DNA sequence encoding this CDR3. The V gene is TRBV7-9, the J gene TRBJ2-1, with TRBD1 matching over 10 bases. The germline gives CDR1 SEHNR, CDR2 FQNEAQ (reference sequence). The CDR3 has 15 residues. The V and J ends lost 4 bases and 6 bases, in that order; junction bases with no gene match: 6. The CDR3 spells CASSWGQGTGNEQFF. The CDR3 DNA reads TGTGCCAGCAGCTGGGGACAGGGGACAGGCAATGAGCAGTTCTTC.

The rearrangement uses TRBV10-3 and TRBJ1-2; D may be TRBD1 (6 bases). The CDR3 totals 15 residues. V was clipped by 0 bases and J by 4 bases, with 12 bases between them. Germline CDR1 is ENHRY and CDR2 is SYGVKD. The CDR3 region has the DNA TGTGCCATCAGTGAGTCTGGGGGCGCAGGCTATGGCTACACCTTC. Translation gives CAISESGGAGYGYTF.

This chain links TRBV9 with TRBJ2-1, with D maybe TRBD2 (7 bases). The ends were cut back, 0 bases at V and 8 bases at J, with 15 bases in the middle. CDR3 length equals 15 residues. Germline CDR1 and CDR2: SGDLS and YYNGEE. The chain's CDR3 is CASSVGGGRSDEQFF. CDR3 in DNA: TGTGCCAGCAGCGTAGGGGGGGGCCGTTCCGATGAGCAGTTCTTC. The variable domain in full, with the rest retrieved from reference TRBV9 and TRBJ2-1, is DSGVTQTPKHLITATGQRVTLRCSPRSGDLSVYWYQQSLDQGLQFLIQYYNGEERAKGNILERFSAQQFPDLHSELNLSSLELGDSALYFCASSVGGGRSDEQFFGPGTRLTVL.

This chain connects TRBV9 to TRBJ2-5, with TRBD2 matching over 10 bases. The CDR3 is 15 amino acids. Germline CDR1 is SGDLS and CDR2 is YYNGEE. J gave up 3 bases and V 3 bases, and 5 bases lay outside the gene matches. Here the CDR3 reads CASSAHTSGEETQYF. The CDR3 DNA reads as TGTGCCAGCAGCGCTCATACTAGCGGGGAAGAGACCCAGTACTTC.

This clone was recorded only once. The rearrangement links TRBV12-5 to TRBJ1-1; a weak D match, TRBD1 (6 bases). Looked up from germline, CDR1 is LGHNT and CDR2 is FRNRAP. Trimming left V 0 bases short and J 3 bases short, with 11 bases between. This CDR3 has 15 residues. The CDR3 spells CASGLVQRGYTEAFF. For the CDR3, the DNA is TGTGCTAGTGGTTTGGTACAAAGGGGGTACACTGAAGCTTTCTTT.

The chain has TRBV29-1 and TRBJ2-3; D is ambiguous. Trimming left V 3 bases short and J 2 bases short, with 9 bases between. Germline loops: CDR1 SQVTM, CDR2 ANQGSEA. The CDR3 sequence is 13 residues long. The chain's CDR3 is CSVENSDTDTQYF. As DNA, the CDR3 is TGCAGCGTTGAGAACAGTGACACAGATACGCAGTATTTT.

The genes are TRBV7-9 and TRBJ2-5; 10 positions match TRBD2. The CDR3 consists of 16 residues. Germline lookup yields CDR1 SEHNR and CDR2 FQNEAQ (reference sequence). The trim removed 2 bases at V and 7 bases at J, leaving 10 bases unmatched. CDR3: CASSLLSGGVAATQYF. The CDR3 nucleotides read TGTGCCAGCAGCTTATTGAGCGGGGGGGTGGCAGCGACCCAGTACTTC.

The genes are TRBV29-1 and TRBJ1-5; 8 nucleotides match TRBD1. The germline gives CDR1 SQVTM, CDR2 ANQGSEA. The CDR3 has 14 amino acids. Unmatched junction bases numbered 12, after V lost 7 bases and J lost 7 bases. The CDR3 nucleotides read TGCAGCGCAGGCACCGGGACAGGTGGCCAGCCCCAGCATTTT. It yields the protein CSAGTGTGGQPQHF.

V usage is TRBV9 and J usage is TRBJ2-2; 11 bases agree with TRBD1. The CDR3 length is 19 residues. Trimming at V came to 4 bases and at J to 5 bases, leaving 16 bases not matched to a gene. Germline V CDR1 and CDR2: SGDLS, YYNGEE. CDR3 bases: TGTGCCAGCAGCTCTCCCCCTAGGGGGACAGGGGGGTTAACCGGGGAGCTGTTTTTT. Translated, it gives CASSSPPRGTGGLTGELFF.

The rearrangement uses TRBV27 and TRBJ2-3, with D perhaps matching TRBD1 (6 bases). With 5 bases removed from V and 1 base from J, the gap between germline ends came to 16 bases. The CDR3 extends over 16 amino acids. Germline V lookup: CDR1 MNHEY, CDR2 SMNVEV (reference sequence). CDR3 nucleotide sequence: TGTGCCAGCAGTGCCCTCAGGGGTGTTGGCACAGATACGCAGTATTTT. It is translated as CASSALRGVGTDTQYF.

This rearrangement joins TRBV2 to TRBJ1-1; maybe TRBD1 (5 bases). V was trimmed by 5 bases and J by 5 bases, leaving 15 bases between them. Germline lookup yields CDR1 SNHLY and CDR2 FYNNEI. The length of the CDR3 is 14 residues. This chain's CDR3 is CASSLWEQETEAFF. CDR3 coding DNA: TGTGCCAGCAGTTTATGGGAACAGGAGACTGAAGCTTTCTTT.

The CDR3 sequence: CASSYRVHVVSPLHF. CDR3 nucleotides: TGTGCCAGCAGCTATCGGGTCCACGTGGTTTCACCCCTCCACTTT. The chain joins TRBV9 to TRBJ1-6; D gene unclear. V gave up 4 bases and J gave up 9 bases, with 17 bases separating them. Germline values: CDR1 SGDLS, CDR2 YYNGEE. The CDR3 totals 15 residues.

The chain recombines TRBV10-3 with TRBJ1-2; tentatively, D is TRBD1 (6 bases). This CDR3 spans 15 amino acids. The ends were cut back, 6 bases at V and 4 bases at J, with 18 bases in the middle. CDR1 and CDR2 (germline): ENHRY, SYGVKD. This chain's CDR3 is CAIRGTLRSPYGYTF. Here the CDR3 DNA reads TGTGCCATCAGAGGGACACTACGTAGCCCCTATGGCTACACCTTC.